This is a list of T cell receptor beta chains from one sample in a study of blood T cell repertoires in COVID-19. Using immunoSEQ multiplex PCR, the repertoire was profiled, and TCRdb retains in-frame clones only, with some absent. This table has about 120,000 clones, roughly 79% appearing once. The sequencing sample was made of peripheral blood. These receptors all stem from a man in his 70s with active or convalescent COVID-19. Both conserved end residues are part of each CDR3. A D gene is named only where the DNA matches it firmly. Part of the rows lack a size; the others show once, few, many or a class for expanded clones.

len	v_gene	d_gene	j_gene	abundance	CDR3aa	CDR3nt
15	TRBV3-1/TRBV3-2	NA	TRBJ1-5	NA	CASSQNLASNQPQHF	TGTGCCAGCAGCCAAAATCTAGCGAGCAATCAGCCCCAGCATTTT
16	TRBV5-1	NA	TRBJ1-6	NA	CASSLVGVVIDSPLHF	TGCGCCAGCAGCTTGGTCGGGGTGGTTATTGATTCACCCCTCCACTTT
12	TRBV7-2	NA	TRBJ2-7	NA	CASSPSQYEQYF	TGTGCCAGCAGCCCGAGCCAATACGAGCAGTACTTC
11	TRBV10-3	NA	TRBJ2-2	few	CAISVAGELFF	TGTGCCATCAGTGTAGCCGGGGAGCTGTTTTTT
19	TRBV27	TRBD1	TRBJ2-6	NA	CASSLDGTARNSGANVLTF	TGTGCCAGCAGTTTAGATGGGACAGCCAGAAACTCTGGGGCCAACGTCCTGACTTTC
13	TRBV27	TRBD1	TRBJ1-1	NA	CASSLGQGGEAFF	TGTGCCAGCAGTCTCGGACAGGGGGGGGAAGCTTTCTTT
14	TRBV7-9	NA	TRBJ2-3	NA	CASSADTSTDTQYF	TGTGCCAGCAGCGCGGATACTAGCACAGATACGCAGTATTTT
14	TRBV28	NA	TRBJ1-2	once	CASRLQGYDYGYTF	TGTGCCAGCAGACTACAGGGTTATGACTATGGCTACACCTTC
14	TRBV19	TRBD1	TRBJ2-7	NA	CASSMPGQDYEQYF	TGTGCCAGTAGTATGCCGGGACAGGACTACGAGCAGTACTTC
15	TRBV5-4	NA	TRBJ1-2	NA	CASSLVQARNYGYTF	TGTGCCAGCAGCTTGGTACAGGCCCGAAACTATGGCTACACCTTC
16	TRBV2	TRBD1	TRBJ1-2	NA	CASSPNRGPVGYGYTF	TGTGCCAGCAGTCCAAACAGGGGGCCTGTTGGCTATGGCTACACCTTC
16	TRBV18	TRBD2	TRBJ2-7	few	CASSPWTSGSAYEQYF	TGTGCCAGCTCACCTTGGACTAGCGGGAGTGCCTACGAGCAGTACTTC
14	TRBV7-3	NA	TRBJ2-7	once	CASSPTGGADEQYF	TGTGCCAGCAGCCCCACAGGGGGGGCGGACGAGCAGTACTTC
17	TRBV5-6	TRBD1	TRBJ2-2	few	CASSFGQGVAVAGELFF	TGTGCCAGCAGCTTCGGGCAGGGGGTCGCTGTCGCCGGGGAGCTGTTTTTT
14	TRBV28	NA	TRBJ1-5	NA	CASSRGVLEWPQHF	TGTGCCAGCAGTCGAGGCGTGCTCGAATGGCCCCAGCATTTT
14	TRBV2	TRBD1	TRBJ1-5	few	CASSDVGGGQPQHF	TGTGCCAGCAGTGATGTAGGGGGCGGCCAGCCCCAGCATTTT
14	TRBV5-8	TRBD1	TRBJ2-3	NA	CASSLHRGTDTQYF	TGTGCCAGCAGCTTGCACAGGGGAACAGATACGCAGTATTTT
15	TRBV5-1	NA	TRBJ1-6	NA	CASSLQDQSNSPLHF	TGCGCCAGCAGCTTGCAGGATCAATCGAATTCACCCCTCCACTTT
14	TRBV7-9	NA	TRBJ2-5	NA	CASSLGDTAGTQYF	TGTGCCAGCAGCTTAGGCGACACAGCGGGGACCCAGTACTTC
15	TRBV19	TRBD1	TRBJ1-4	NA	CASSPGQGINEKLFF	TGTGCCAGTAGCCCCGGACAGGGAATTAATGAAAAACTGTTTTTT
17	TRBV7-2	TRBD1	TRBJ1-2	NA	CASSLDRDRGLYYGYTF	TGTGCCAGCAGCTTAGATAGGGACAGGGGGCTGTACTATGGCTACACCTTC
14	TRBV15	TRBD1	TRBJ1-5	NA	CATSKDRGWQPQHF	TGTGCCACCAGCAAGGACAGGGGCTGGCAGCCCCAGCATTTT
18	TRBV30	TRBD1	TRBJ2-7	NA	CAWSSPWDRGKGTYEQYF	TGTGCCTGGAGTTCCCCCTGGGACAGGGGTAAAGGGACCTACGAGCAGTACTTC
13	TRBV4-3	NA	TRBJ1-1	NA	CASSQDVVNEAFF	TGCGCCAGCAGCCAAGATGTAGTAAATGAAGCTTTCTTT
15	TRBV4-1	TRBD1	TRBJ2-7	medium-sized	CASSQEGTGFGEQYF	TGCGCCAGCAGCCAAGAGGGGACAGGGTTCGGCGAGCAGTACTTC
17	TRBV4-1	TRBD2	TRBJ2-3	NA	CASSQDPTGRGTDTQYF	TGCGCCAGCAGCCAAGATCCGACGGGGAGGGGAACAGATACGCAGTATTTT
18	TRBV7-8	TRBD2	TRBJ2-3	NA	CASSLGFSGRARTDTQYF	TGTGCCAGCAGCTTAGGATTTAGCGGGAGGGCCCGCACAGATACGCAGTATTTT
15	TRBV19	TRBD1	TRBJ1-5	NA	CASKTKGGAYQPQHF	TGTGCCAGTAAGACGAAAGGGGGCGCATATCAGCCCCAGCATTTT
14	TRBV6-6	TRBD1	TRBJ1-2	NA	CASTARTGDYGYTF	TGTGCCAGCACCGCCCGGACAGGGGACTATGGCTACACCTTC
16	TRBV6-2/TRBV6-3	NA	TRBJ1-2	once	CASSYKAYSPNYGYTF	TGTGCCAGCAGTTATAAGGCTTACAGCCCGAACTATGGCTACACCTTC
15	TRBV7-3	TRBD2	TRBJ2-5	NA	CASSLTGLAEETQYF	TGTGCCAGCAGCTTAACCGGACTAGCGGAGGAGACCCAGTACTTC
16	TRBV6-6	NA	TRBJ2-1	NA	CASSSHSEAVYNEQFF	TGTGCCAGCAGTTCCCATAGCGAGGCGGTCTACAATGAGCAGTTCTTC
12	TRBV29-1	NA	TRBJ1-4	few	CSAHRDDEKLFF	TGCAGCGCACACCGGGATGATGAAAAACTGTTTTTT
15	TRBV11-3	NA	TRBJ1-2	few	CASSLDKGGTNGYTF	TGTGCCAGCAGCTTAGATAAGGGAGGGACGAATGGCTACACCTTC
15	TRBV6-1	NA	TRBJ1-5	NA	CASSEAWRSNQPQHF	TGTGCCAGCAGTGAAGCTTGGCGGAGCAATCAGCCCCAGCATTTT
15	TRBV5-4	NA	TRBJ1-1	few	CASSPTNPENTEAFF	TGTGCCAGCAGCCCAACTAACCCGGAGAACACTGAAGCTTTCTTT
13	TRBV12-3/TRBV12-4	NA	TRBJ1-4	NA	CASRPGTNEKLFF	TGTGCCAGCAGACCGGGAACTAATGAAAAACTGTTTTTT
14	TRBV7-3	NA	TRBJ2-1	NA	CASSLTASYNEQFF	TGTGCCAGCAGCTTAACAGCGTCCTACAATGAGCAGTTCTTC
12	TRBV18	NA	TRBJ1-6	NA	CASSPAGSPLHF	TGTGCCAGCTCACCAGCCGGTTCACCCCTCCACTTT
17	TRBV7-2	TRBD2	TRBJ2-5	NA	CASSLALTSGSKETQYF	TGTGCCAGCAGCTTAGCGTTGACTAGCGGGAGTAAAGAGACCCAGTACTTC
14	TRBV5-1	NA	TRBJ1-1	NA	CASSLQAENTEAFF	TGCGCCAGCAGCTTACAGGCGGAGAACACTGAAGCTTTCTTT
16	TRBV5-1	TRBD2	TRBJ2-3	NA	CASSLLPSGSTDTQYF	TGCGCCAGCAGCTTGCTTCCTAGCGGGAGCACAGATACGCAGTATTTT
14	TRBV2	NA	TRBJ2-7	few	CASRQGTTTYEQYF	TGTGCCAGCAGGCAGGGAACTACCACCTACGAGCAGTACTTC
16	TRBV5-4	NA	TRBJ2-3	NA	CASSSRTDVAGDTQYF	TGTGCCAGCAGCAGCAGGACAGATGTAGCCGGGGATACGCAGTATTTT
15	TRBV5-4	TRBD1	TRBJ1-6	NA	CASHRGGTGNSPLHF	TGTGCCAGCCACCGGGGGGGGACAGGGAATTCACCCCTCCACTTT
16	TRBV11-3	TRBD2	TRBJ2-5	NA	CASSHRAGGYQETQYF	TGTGCCAGCAGCCACCGAGCGGGGGGATACCAAGAGACCCAGTACTTC
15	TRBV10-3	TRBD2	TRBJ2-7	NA	CAISDGQGGVGEQYF	TGTGCCATCAGTGACGGGCAGGGAGGGGTTGGCGAGCAGTACTTC
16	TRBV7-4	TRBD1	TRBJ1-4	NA	CASSLTHRGPVYTLFF	TGTGCCAGCAGCTTAACCCACAGGGGCCCAGTTTATACACTGTTTTTT
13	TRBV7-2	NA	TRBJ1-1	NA	CASSEPGRSEAFF	TGTGCCAGCAGCGAACCAGGGAGGTCTGAAGCTTTCTTT
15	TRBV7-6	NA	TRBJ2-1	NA	CASSLATEGYNEQFF	TGTGCCAGCAGCTTAGCAACGGAGGGCTACAATGAGCAGTTCTTC
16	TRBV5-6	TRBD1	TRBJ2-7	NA	CASSSPGQGPDYEQYF	TGTGCCAGCAGCAGCCCTGGACAGGGTCCAGACTACGAGCAGTACTTC
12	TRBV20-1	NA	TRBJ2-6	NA	CSASRGANVLTF	TGCAGTGCTAGTCGGGGGGCCAACGTCCTGACTTTC
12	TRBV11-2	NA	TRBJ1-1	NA	CASSPQGPEAFF	TGTGCCAGCAGCCCCCAGGGCCCTGAAGCTTTCTTT
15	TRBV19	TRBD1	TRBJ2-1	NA	CASSSGTGIYNEQFF	TGTGCCAGTAGCTCCGGGACAGGGATTTACAATGAGCAGTTCTTC
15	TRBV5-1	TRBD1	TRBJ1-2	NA	CASSFGAATGDGYTF	TGCGCCAGCAGCTTCGGGGCGGCTACAGGGGACGGCTACACCTTC
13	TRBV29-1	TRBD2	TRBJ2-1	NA	CSTGLAVYNEQFF	TGCAGCACCGGACTAGCGGTTTACAATGAGCAGTTCTTC
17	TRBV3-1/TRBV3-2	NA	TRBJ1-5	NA	CASSQGPGRGTNQPQHF	TGTGCCAGCAGCCAAGGGCCAGGGAGGGGGACTAATCAGCCCCAGCATTTT
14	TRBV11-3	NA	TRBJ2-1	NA	CASSLMSSYNEQFF	TGTGCCAGCAGCTTAATGAGCTCCTACAATGAGCAGTTCTTC
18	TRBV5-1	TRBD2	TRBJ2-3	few	CASSLVAGPTSRTDTQYF	TGCGCCAGCAGCTTGGTAGCGGGGCCCACCTCTCGCACAGATACGCAGTATTTT
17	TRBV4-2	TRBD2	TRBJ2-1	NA	CASSQALAASGAEEQFF	TGTGCCAGCAGCCAAGCACTAGCGGCTAGCGGGGCTGAAGAGCAGTTCTTC